Listed here are 24 T cell receptor beta chains from one sample, sequenced in a study of spatial heterogeneity in lung cancer. Time point defined: blood taken at disease recurrence. Unsorted whole RNA from tumor, nontumor lung or frozen PBMC underwent sequencing. A single record per CDR3 protein comes from TCRdb applying MiXCR to the 5' RACE reads. Of 9,000 or so distinct CDR3 sequences in the sample, roughly 3.5% were seen once. Here the sequenced sample was PBMCs, taken at recurrence. These TCRs come from a female donor with early-stage non-small cell lung cancer.

This clonotype is judged medium-sized. This beta chain is an off-target read within a library intended for alpha chains, so its frequency means little. The CDR3 loop reads CASSPTDRGEKLFF. The CDR3 region has the DNA TGCGCCAGCAGTCCCACAGATAGGGGTGAAAAACTGTTTTTT. The V gene is TRBV23-1, the J gene TRBJ1-4, with D possibly TRBD1 on 5 matching bases. TRBV23-1 is known as an ORF, though its function is uncertain. This CDR3 is 14 amino acids long. Deletions cut 4 bases from V and 7 bases from J, with 13 bases between.

This clonotype was seen ten or more times. Being off target in a library aimed at alpha chains, this beta chain has a size of little meaning. The genes are TRBV6-5 and TRBJ2-4, with TRBD2 matching over 7 bases. The CDR3 has 15 residues. With 6 bases clipped from V and 0 bases from J, the junction kept 5 bases outside the gene matches. CDR1 is MNHEY, CDR2 SVGAGI, per germline. The CDR3 coding sequence is TGTGCCAGCAGCCCGCGGGGGATAGCCAAAAACATTCAGTACTTC. It translates to CASSPRGIAKNIQYF.

A remark on this clonotype: This beta chain turned up in a library designed for alpha chains; as an off-target read, its abundance says little. The genes are TRBV29-1 and TRBJ2-7, with D hard to call. Trimming removed 5 bases from V and 1 base from J, with 6 bases in between. The CDR3 has 11 amino acids. CDR1 is SQVTM and CDR2 is ANQGSEA in the germline V gene. CDR3: CSVWVSYEQYF. The CDR3 nucleotides read TGCAGCGTTTGGGTGTCCTACGAGCAGTACTTC.

This clonotype was found many times. For a library built for alpha chains, this beta chain is a stray read; little rests on its size. The chain employs TRBV6-6 and TRBJ1-5, with no clear D. The CDR3 sequence is 17 residues long. Trimming stripped 1 base from V and 1 base from J, with 14 bases between. CDR1 is MNHNY, CDR2 SVGAGI, per germline (reference sequence). The CDR3 reads CASSYLGPAGSNQPQHF. For the CDR3, the DNA is TGTGCCAGCAGTTACTTAGGACCGGCGGGAAGCAATCAGCCCCAGCATTTT.

This clonotype appeared many times. This beta chain is a stray sequence in a library constructed for alpha chains; its clone size is not meaningful. The V gene is TRBV5-1, the J gene TRBJ1-5, with 7 bases fitting TRBD1. J was trimmed by 7 bases and V by 0 bases; bases with no gene match: 4. This CDR3 spans 14 amino acids. Germline V CDR1 and CDR2: SGHRS, YFSETQ. DNA for the CDR3: TGCGCCAGCAGCTTGGAGGGGGCGGACCAGCCCCAGCATTTT. Its translation: CASSLEGADQPQHF.

The sample holds many counts of this clonotype. The library was prepared for alpha chains; this beta chain is a stray read, so its frequency means little. The rearrangement links TRBV27 to TRBJ1-2, with D maybe TRBD1 (6 bases). Trimming stripped 3 bases from V and 8 bases from J, with 16 bases between. The CDR3 runs to 14 residues. The germline V gene encodes CDR1 MNHEY and CDR2 SMNVEV (reference sequence). CDR3 in amino acids: CASSFAAGAGGYTF. CDR3 DNA: TGTGCCAGCAGTTTCGCGGCGGGGGCCGGCGGCTACACCTTC.

In this sample, this clonotype turned up many times. This beta chain is off target for a library built for alpha chains, so its abundance means little. The chain combines TRBV7-2 with TRBJ1-3, with D maybe TRBD1 (5 bases). Per germline, CDR1 SGHTA and CDR2 FQGNSA. The CDR3 has 15 amino acids. V shed 0 bases and J shed 6 bases, with 12 bases lying between them. The CDR3 DNA sequence: TGTGCCAGCAGCTTAGCTGCAGGGCGAGAAAACACCATATATTTT. It is translated as CASSLAAGRENTIYF.

This clonotype was observed at least ten times. With the library built for alpha chains, this beta chain is off target and its frequency is not meaningful. V usage is TRBV5-1 and J usage is TRBJ2-1, with 9 nucleotides matching TRBD1. The CDR3 has 14 residues. Germline CDR1 SGHRS, CDR2 YFSETQ. J was trimmed by 8 bases and V by 0 bases; bases with no gene match: 3. As DNA, the CDR3 is TGCGCCAGCAGCTTGGAGGGACAGGGCGATGAGCAGTTCTTC. Translating it yields CASSLEGQGDEQFF.

This clonotype was picked up many times. This beta chain came through as a stray read in a library set up for alpha chains, and its size says little. The chain uses TRBV7-9 and TRBJ2-5; D ambiguous. This CDR3 is 15 amino acids long. V lost 2 bases, J lost 4 bases, and 14 bases lay in between. The germline CDR1 and CDR2 sequences are SEHNR and FQNEAQ (reference sequence). CDR3 coding DNA: TGTGCCAGCAGCTTACTGGTCGGTCCGGGAGAGACCCAGTACTTC. It yields the protein CASSLLVGPGETQYF. The full variable domain, its missing parts supplied by reference TRBV7-9 and TRBJ2-5, is DTGVSQNPRHKITKRGQNVTFRCDPISEHNRLYWYRQTLGQGPEFLTYFQNEAQLEKSRLLSDRFSAERPKGSFSTLEIQRTEQGDSAMYLCASSLLVGPGETQYFGPGTRLLVL.

This clonotype is medium-sized within its sample. Since it is a stray read in a library aimed at alpha chains, this beta chain has a size that is not meaningful. For the CDR3, the DNA is TGTGCCAGCAGCGTGGCTACTAACACCGGGGAGCTGTTTTTT. It specifies CASSVATNTGELFF. The chain carries TRBV9 and TRBJ2-2; D is undetermined. V lost 2 bases and J 2 bases, leaving 7 bases between the germline ends. Germline V gives CDR1 SGDLS, CDR2 YYNGEE. The CDR3 is made up of 14 amino acids. Filled out from reference TRBV9 and TRBJ2-2, the complete variable domain reads DSGVTQTPKHLITATGQRVTLRCSPRSGDLSVYWYQQSLDQGLQFLIQYYNGEERAKGNILERFSAQQFPDLHSELNLSSLELGDSALYFCASSVATNTGELFFGEGSRLTVL.

Remarks on this clonotype: The size of this beta chain means little, since it is a stray read in a library made for alpha chains. This chain connects TRBV5-1 to TRBJ2-3, with 11 bases aligning to TRBD2. With V trimmed by 3 bases and J by 3 bases, 6 bases remained unmatched. In germline, CDR1 is SGHRS, CDR2 YFSETQ. CDR3 length: 16 residues. CDR3 DNA: TGCGCCAGCAGCTCCCTAGCGGGGGGTGGTACAGATACGCAGTATTTT. Translated, it gives CASSSLAGGGTDTQYF.

This clonotype was found many times. The library was designed around alpha chains, so this beta chain is a stray read whose abundance carries little weight. The chain links TRBV6-1 to TRBJ1-3; D is unclear. Germline CDR1 MNHNS, CDR2 SASEGT. With 7 bases removed from V and 2 bases from J, the gap between germline ends came to 9 bases. This CDR3 is built from 13 residues. The CDR3, as DNA: TGTGCCAGCACCATACCACCTGGAAACACCATATATTTT. This encodes CASTIPPGNTIYF.

This clonotype was seen repeatedly, ten times or more. This beta chain turned up in a library designed for alpha chains; as an off-target read, its abundance says little. The genes are TRBV6-5 and TRBJ2-3; D ambiguous. V gave up 0 bases and J gave up 6 bases, with 7 bases separating them. CDR3 size: 13 residues. Germline lookup yields CDR1 MNHEY and CDR2 SVGAGI. CDR3 loop: CASSYSRVDTQYF. As DNA, the CDR3 is TGTGCCAGCAGTTACTCGAGAGTTGATACGCAGTATTTT.

This clonotype was detected ten times or more. Within a library made for alpha chains, this beta chain is off target, and its count is uninformative. The rearrangement links TRBV6-5 to TRBJ2-7; no reliable D call. Germline CDR1 is MNHEY and CDR2 is SVGAGI. The CDR3 has 14 residues. The V end lost 2 bases, the J end lost 0 bases, and 8 bases lay between the germline ends. CDR3: CASSYGESSYEQYF. The CDR3 DNA reads as TGTGCCAGCAGTTACGGGGAAAGCTCCTACGAGCAGTACTTC.

This clonotype was observed many times. Found in a library prepared for alpha chains, this beta chain is an off-target read, and its abundance has little meaning. The rearrangement links TRBV3-1 to TRBJ2-7; no clear D. Per the germline V gene, CDR1 is LGHDT and CDR2 is YNNKEL (reference sequence). The V end was cut by 3 bases, the J end by 6 bases, with 9 bases between. The CDR3 covers 12 residues. CDR3: CASSQEPSEQYF. For the CDR3, the DNA is TGTGCCAGCAGCCAGGAACCATCCGAGCAGTACTTC.

This clonotype showed up many times. For a library built for alpha chains, this beta chain is a stray read; little rests on its size. The rearrangement uses TRBV7-9 and TRBJ2-1; D is perhaps TRBD1 or TRBD2 (6 bases each). The V end lost 5 bases, the J end lost 10 bases, and 12 bases lay between the germline ends. Germline V gene data show CDR1 as SEHNR and CDR2 as FQNEAQ (reference sequence). The length of the CDR3 is 12 residues. DNA of the CDR3: TGTGCCAGCAGCCCCTGGGGGGCAGAGCAGTTCTTC. Its protein product is CASSPWGAEQFF. The full variable domain, its missing parts supplied by reference TRBV7-9 and TRBJ2-1, is DTGVSQNPRHKITKRGQNVTFRCDPISEHNRLYWYRQTLGQGPEFLTYFQNEAQLEKSRLLSDRFSAERPKGSFSTLEIQRTEQGDSAMYLCASSPWGAEQFFGPGTRLTVL.

This clonotype is termed medium-sized. This beta chain came through as a stray read in a library set up for alpha chains, and its size says little. This rearrangement joins TRBV12-3 or TRBV12-4 to TRBJ1-4; TRBD1 agrees at 9 bases. The J segment lost 10 bases and the V segment lost 5 bases, leaving 8 bases of the junction unmatched. The length of the CDR3 is 14 residues. CDR3 nucleotides: TGTGCCAGCAGTCAGGGGGACAGGGAAAGAAAACTGTTTTTT. Translating it yields CASSQGDRERKLFF.

Sample share makes this clonotype medium-sized (0.01 to 0.1%). This beta chain was picked up by a library intended for alpha chains and is off target, so its count carries little meaning. The chain employs TRBV9 and TRBJ2-3, with D perhaps given as TRBD1 or TRBD2 (6 bases each). V was trimmed by 8 bases and J by 0 bases, leaving 16 bases between them. Germline lookup yields CDR1 SGDLS and CDR2 YYNGEE. The CDR3 runs to 15 residues. The DNA of the CDR3 is TGTGCCAGTACCGCGCGGGACACTAGCACAGATACGCAGTATTTT. Protein: CASTARDTSTDTQYF. Based on the CDR3 plus reference TRBV9 and TRBJ2-3, the full variable domain is DSGVTQTPKHLITATGQRVTLRCSPRSGDLSVYWYQQSLDQGLQFLIQYYNGEERAKGNILERFSAQQFPDLHSELNLSSLELGDSALYFCASTARDTSTDTQYFGPGTRLTVL.

This clonotype has ten or more counts. Being off target in a library aimed at alpha chains, this beta chain has a size of little meaning. This rearrangement joins TRBV7-8 to TRBJ1-3; D is uncertain. The CDR3 extends over 18 amino acids. Germline V gives CDR1 SGHVS, CDR2 FQNEAQ. Trimming cost V 1 base and J 0 bases, with 16 bases left between them. The CDR3 DNA follows: TGTGCCAGCAGCTTAGTCCATCGTGGGCGGCTCTCTGGAAACACCATATATTTT. Translating gives CASSLVHRGRLSGNTIYF. The full variable domain, its missing parts supplied by reference TRBV7-8 and TRBJ1-3, is GAGVSQSPRYKVAKRGQDVALRCDPISGHVSLFWYQQALGQGPEFLTYFQNEAQLDKSGLPSDRFFAERPEGSVSTLKIQRTQQEDSAVYLCASSLVHRGRLSGNTIYFGEGSWLTVV.

In its sample, this clonotype ranks as medium-sized (0.01 to 0.1%). Since the library was made to target alpha chains, this beta chain is a stray read and its abundance is not meaningful. J is TRBJ1-2 and V is TRBV29-1, with TRBD1 as a possible D gene (6 bases). In germline, CDR1 is SQVTM, CDR2 ANQGSEA. The V end lost 7 bases, the J end lost 4 bases, and 16 bases lay between the germline ends. The CDR3 is 13 residues long. Here the CDR3 DNA reads TGCAGCGCCCCTTCGGGGGGCACCTATGGCTACACCTTC. It specifies CSAPSGGTYGYTF.

The table lists this clonotype with many counts. A library prepared for alpha chains yielded this beta chain as an off-target read; its size is of little meaning. This chain joins TRBV19 and TRBJ2-7, with D perhaps assigned TRBD1 or TRBD2 (5 bases each). Trimming left V 0 bases short and J 9 bases short, with 12 bases between. CDR1 is LNHDA and CDR2 is SQIVND in the germline V gene (reference sequence). This CDR3 contains 13 residues. Written as DNA, the CDR3 is TGTGCCAGTAGTATAGACGGGACCTCCAGGCAGTACTTC. It specifies CASSIDGTSRQYF.

This clonotype has more than one count but fewer than ten. This beta chain slipped into a library made for alpha chains as a stray read, so its size is not meaningful. The chain joins TRBV7-8 to TRBJ2-1, with 13 bases that match TRBD2. The ends lost 2 bases at V and 5 bases at J; junction bases unmatched: 9. The CDR3 length is 18 residues. The V gene's germline CDR1 is SGHVS and CDR2 FQNEAQ. Here the CDR3 DNA reads TGTGCCAGCAGCTTACGACTAGCGGGGGGATACTACCACAATGAGCAGTTCTTC. Translation gives CASSLRLAGGYYHNEQFF.

This clonotype is medium-sized (0.01 to 0.1%). This beta chain is a stray read from a library made for alpha chains; its abundance is not meaningful. The V call is TRBV7-8, the J call TRBJ2-3; no clear D. CDR1 is SGHVS and CDR2 is FQNEAQ in the germline V gene. CDR3 length: 17 residues. Trimming removed 1 base from V and 0 bases from J, with 14 bases in between. The CDR3 sequence: CASSLDLRGLSTDTQYF. The CDR3 region has the DNA TGTGCCAGCAGCTTAGATTTACGTGGGCTGAGCACAGATACGCAGTATTTT.

By share, this clonotype counts as medium-sized. This beta chain is a stray sequence in a library constructed for alpha chains; its clone size is not meaningful. The J gene is TRBJ1-5, the V gene TRBV29-1; a possible D gene is TRBD1 (6 bases). In germline, CDR1 is SQVTM, CDR2 ANQGSEA. This CDR3 has 13 residues. Trimming removed 6 bases at V and 4 bases at J, with 13 bases between. CDR3 sequence (DNA): TGCAGCGTAGGGGGACTGAGAAATCAGCCCCAGCATTTT. This sequence encodes CSVGGLRNQPQHF.